These T cell receptor beta chains were read from a single sample in a study of blood T cell repertoires in COVID-19. The protocol was immunoSEQ multiplex PCR, while the TCRdb copy is restricted to in-frame clones and leaves out a portion. The top ten hold around 2.9% of the sample, which has about 53,000 clones, 80% to 90% seen once. The sequencing sample was made of peripheral blood. All receptors derive from a man older than 75 with acute or convalescent COVID-19. The CDR3 runs from the conserved cysteine through the conserved F or W. The D gene is left open where the match is weak. Clone size, where shown, is once, few, many, or a class for clones that have expanded.

J	D	size	V	CDR3	DNA
TRBJ2-7	NA	NA	TRBV4-3	CASSQGTKSSYEQYF	TGCGCCAGCAGCCAGGGGACAAAGAGCTCCTACGAGCAGTACTTC
TRBJ1-1	NA	NA	TRBV6-5	CARPSPHSLNTEAFF	TGTGCCAGACCTAGCCCCCACAGCTTGAACACTGAAGCTTTCTTT
TRBJ1-5	TRBD1	NA	TRBV2	CASSRGTGFADNQPQHF	TGTGCCAGCAGTCGGGGGACAGGGTTTGCTGACAATCAGCCCCAGCATTTT
TRBJ2-3	TRBD2	NA	TRBV18	CASSPFAAGGSDTQYF	TGTGCCAGCTCACCGTTCGCAGCGGGGGGTAGTGATACGCAGTATTTT
TRBJ1-3	NA	NA	TRBV7-8	CASSLVGAGGNTIYF	TGTGCCAGCAGCTTAGTCGGTGCAGGGGGAAACACCATATATTTT
TRBJ2-3	NA	NA	TRBV4-3	CASSQGGGETDTQYF	TGCGCCAGCAGCCAAGGAGGCGGGGAGACAGATACGCAGTATTTT
TRBJ2-5	TRBD1	NA	TRBV12-3/TRBV12-4	CASSAGTGRAQYF	TGTGCCAGCAGTGCCGGGACAGGGAGGGCCCAGTACTTC
TRBJ1-6	TRBD1	once	TRBV11-3	CASSSTGEGSPLHF	TGTGCCAGCAGCTCGACAGGGGAGGGCTCACCCCTCCACTTT
TRBJ2-5	NA	NA	TRBV5-1	CATRAWGREEETQYF	TGCGCCACCCGGGCCTGGGGCAGGGAAGAGGAGACCCAGTACTTC
TRBJ2-5	TRBD1	once	TRBV7-8	CASSRTGGYGETQYF	TGTGCCAGCAGCCGGACAGGGGGCTACGGGGAGACCCAGTACTTC
TRBJ2-2	TRBD1	NA	TRBV11-3	CASSPGTANTGELFF	TGTGCCAGCAGCCCCGGGACAGCTAACACCGGGGAGCTGTTTTTT
TRBJ2-5	NA	NA	TRBV7-7	CASSLGLASQETQYF	TGTGCTAGCAGCTTAGGGCTGGCTAGTCAAGAGACCCAGTACTTC
TRBJ1-1	TRBD1	once	TRBV5-1	CASTTDRANTEAFF	TGCGCCAGCACCACGGACAGGGCTAACACTGAAGCTTTCTTT
TRBJ1-1	NA	NA	TRBV20-1	CSAPERAEAFF	TGCAGTGCTCCCGAGCGAGCTGAAGCTTTCTTT
TRBJ2-5	NA	NA	TRBV11-2	CASSRDFRETQYF	TGTGCCAGCAGCCGGGATTTTCGAGAGACCCAGTACTTC
TRBJ1-2	NA	NA	TRBV6-6	CASSYSGGGGYTF	TGTGCCAGCAGTTATAGCGGGGGCGGCGGCTACACCTTC
TRBJ2-3	NA	NA	TRBV29-1	CSVGEGSDTQYF	TGCAGCGTTGGCGAGGGATCAGATACGCAGTATTTT
TRBJ1-1	TRBD1	NA	TRBV7-9	CASSLRQGQNTEAFF	TGTGCCAGCAGCCTCCGACAGGGGCAAAACACTGAAGCTTTCTTT
TRBJ1-2	NA	NA	TRBV5-6	CASSSFGNYGYTF	TGTGCCAGCAGCTCCTTCGGGAACTATGGCTACACCTTC
TRBJ2-1	TRBD2	NA	TRBV6-4	CASSDSPRLAGGPNEQFF	TGTGCCAGCAGTGACTCCCCGAGACTAGCGGGGGGCCCCAATGAGCAGTTCTTC
TRBJ2-7	TRBD2	once	TRBV5-1	CASNPWRSGGANEQYF	TGCGCCAGCAACCCATGGCGGAGCGGGGGGGCCAACGAGCAGTACTTC
TRBJ1-4	TRBD1	NA	TRBV12-5	CASGAGQAGNEKLFF	TGTGCTAGTGGAGCGGGACAGGCGGGGAATGAAAAACTGTTTTTT
TRBJ1-1	NA	NA	TRBV7-9	CASSRRQVTEAFF	TGTGCCAGCAGCAGGAGGCAGGTAACTGAAGCTTTCTTT
TRBJ1-2	NA	NA	TRBV2	CASSRRGYGYTF	TGTGCCAGCAGCCGTCGGGGCTATGGCTACACCTTC
TRBJ2-3	TRBD2	NA	TRBV10-3	CAIRLSGATDTQYF	TGTGCCATCAGACTTAGCGGGGCCACAGATACGCAGTATTTT
TRBJ2-2	TRBD2	NA	TRBV29-1	CSVQRENTGELFF	TGCAGCGTTCAGCGGGAGAACACCGGGGAGCTGTTTTTT
TRBJ1-2	NA	NA	TRBV10-1	CASSAGTNYGYTF	TGCGCCAGCAGTGCCGGGACTAACTATGGCTACACCTTC
TRBJ1-4	NA	NA	TRBV19	CASRSGGFNEKLFF	TGTGCCAGTAGATCGGGGGGATTTAATGAAAAACTGTTTTTT
TRBJ2-6	NA	NA	TRBV6-1	CASSDREAGANVLTF	TGTGCCAGCAGTGACAGGGAGGCTGGGGCCAACGTCCTGACTTTC
TRBJ1-1	NA	NA	TRBV19	CASSSRGGTEAFF	TGTGCCAGTAGTTCTCGGGGGGGCACTGAAGCTTTCTTT
TRBJ2-7	TRBD2	few	TRBV7-2	CASSLGPSGGHEQYF	TGTGCCAGCAGCTTAGGGCCTAGCGGGGGCCACGAGCAGTACTTC
TRBJ1-2	NA	NA	TRBV15	CATSKTKTGLANYGYTF	TGTGCCACCAGCAAGACTAAAACAGGGCTAGCTAACTATGGCTACACCTTC
TRBJ2-1	TRBD2	NA	TRBV9	CASSVGLAGAYNEQFF	TGTGCCAGCAGCGTAGGATTAGCGGGGGCTTACAATGAGCAGTTCTTC
TRBJ2-7	NA	NA	TRBV18	CASSPDFRSGSYEQYF	TGTGCCAGCTCACCGGACTTCAGGTCGGGCTCCTACGAGCAGTACTTC
TRBJ1-6	NA	once	TRBV6-5	CASSAGDSVSSPLHF	TGTGCCAGCAGCGCAGGAGACAGCGTGTCTTCACCCCTCCACTTT
TRBJ2-7	NA	NA	TRBV5-1	CASSLQGSGYEQYF	TGCGCCAGCAGCTTACAGGGATCCGGCTACGAGCAGTACTTC
TRBJ2-7	NA	few	TRBV25-1	CASSDQGWSEQYF	TGTGCCAGCAGTGACCAGGGATGGTCCGAGCAGTACTTC
TRBJ2-7	TRBD1	few	TRBV5-3	CARSDPTGGSYEQYF	TGTGCCAGAAGCGACCCGACAGGGGGGTCCTACGAGCAGTACTTC
TRBJ2-2	NA	NA	TRBV5-1	CASSLAQAGTGELFF	TGCGCCAGCAGCTTGGCCCAGGCTGGCACCGGGGAGCTGTTTTTT
TRBJ2-1	TRBD1	few	TRBV25-1	CASSGDRVSNEQFF	TGTGCCAGCAGTGGGGACAGGGTGAGCAATGAGCAGTTCTTC
TRBJ1-3	NA	medium-sized	TRBV7-2	CASSFYRGTGNTIYF	TGTGCCAGCAGCTTCTACAGAGGGACTGGAAACACCATATATTTT
TRBJ2-6	NA	NA	TRBV11-1	CASSLGPPSGANVLTF	TGTGCCAGCAGCTTGGGGCCCCCCTCTGGGGCCAACGTCCTGACTTTC
TRBJ1-2	TRBD1	NA	TRBV6-5	CASRGGTGSLGYTF	TGTGCCAGCAGGGGGGGGACAGGGTCGTTGGGCTACACCTTC
TRBJ2-3	TRBD2	NA	TRBV13	CASSPRIATSGATDTQYF	TGTGCCAGCAGCCCCCGCATAGCGACTAGCGGGGCCACAGATACGCAGTATTTT
TRBJ1-5	NA	once	TRBV6-5	CASSYSREYSNQPQHF	TGTGCCAGCAGTTACTCGAGGGAGTATAGCAATCAGCCCCAGCATTTT
TRBJ2-7	NA	NA	TRBV6-5	CASKLAYEQYF	TGTGCCAGCAAACTAGCTTACGAGCAGTACTTC
TRBJ1-5	NA	NA	TRBV6-1	CASSEGLVDSRGRPQHF	TGTGCCAGCAGTGAGGGCCTGGTGGACAGCCGGGGTCGGCCCCAGCATTTT
TRBJ2-1	TRBD1	NA	TRBV2	CASSGTRQGNEQFF	TGTGCCAGCAGTGGGACGCGACAGGGCAATGAGCAGTTCTTC